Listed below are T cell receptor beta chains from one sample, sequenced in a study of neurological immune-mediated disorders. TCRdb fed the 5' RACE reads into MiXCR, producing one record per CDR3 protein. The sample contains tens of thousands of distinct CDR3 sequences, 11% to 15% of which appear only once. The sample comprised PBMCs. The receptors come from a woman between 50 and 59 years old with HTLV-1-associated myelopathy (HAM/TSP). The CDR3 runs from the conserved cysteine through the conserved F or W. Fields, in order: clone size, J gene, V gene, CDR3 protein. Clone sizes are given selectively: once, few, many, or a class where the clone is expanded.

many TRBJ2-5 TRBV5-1 CASTPRDSGVPGTQYF
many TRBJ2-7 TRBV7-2 CASSLDRVSEQYF
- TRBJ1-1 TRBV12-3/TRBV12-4 CASSPRLVTNTEAFF
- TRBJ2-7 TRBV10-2 CASSESAGMTHKQYF
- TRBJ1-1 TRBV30 CAWSTGGLYLSTEAFF
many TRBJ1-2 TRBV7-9 CASSLTSAGTNYGYTF
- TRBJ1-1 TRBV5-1 CASSSMAENTEAFF
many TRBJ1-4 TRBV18 CASSPIQVVEEKLFF
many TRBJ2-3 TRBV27 CASSSRQQLTDTQYF
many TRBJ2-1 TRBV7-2 CASSFSGVYNEQFF
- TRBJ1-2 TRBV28 CASRSKGTRAYGYTF
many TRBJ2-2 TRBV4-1 CASSQAQANTGELFF
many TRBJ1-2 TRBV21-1 CASSKERNGYTF
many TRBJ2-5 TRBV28 CASKGQGFFETQYF
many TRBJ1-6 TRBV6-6 CASSGQGDSPLHF
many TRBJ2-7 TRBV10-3 CAISAFDRDYEQYF
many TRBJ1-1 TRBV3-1 CASSQTGQGEAFF
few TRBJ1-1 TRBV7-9 CASSSGDGNTEAFF
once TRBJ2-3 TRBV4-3 CASGINRGSTDTQYF
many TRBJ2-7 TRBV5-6 CASSLFSGTSIHEQYF
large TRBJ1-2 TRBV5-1 CASSPIHRFTPPLANYGYTF
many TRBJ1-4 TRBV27 CASSLWGGSDEKLFF
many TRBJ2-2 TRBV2 CASSVSGGAGELFF
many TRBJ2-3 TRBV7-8 CASSKGGGGGADTQYF
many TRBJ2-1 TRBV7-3 CASSWTSGLYNEQFF
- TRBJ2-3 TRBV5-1 CASGLSGLTTDTQYF
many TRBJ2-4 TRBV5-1 CASSRGAGESKNIQYF
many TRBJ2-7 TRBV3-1 CASSYRLSGTSGNEQYF
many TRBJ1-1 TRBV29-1 CSVGDDKNTEAFF
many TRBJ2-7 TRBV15 CATSRDAGTIYEQYF
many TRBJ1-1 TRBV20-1 CSAKDRVRTEAFF
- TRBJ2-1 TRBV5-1 CASSLAFGRTNSYNEQFF
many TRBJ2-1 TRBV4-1 CASSQPPSAGGTDEQFF
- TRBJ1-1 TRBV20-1 CSARGSEGGVTVAFF
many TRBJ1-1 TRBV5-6 CASSYDAMNTEAFF
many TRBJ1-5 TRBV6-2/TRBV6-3 CASSYEPGSSQPQHF
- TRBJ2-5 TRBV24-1 CATAGRPGTQYF
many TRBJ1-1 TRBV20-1 CSARNQGRATEAFF
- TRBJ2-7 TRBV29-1 CSVGQCPCEQYF
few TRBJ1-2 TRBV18 CASSPRDRVNSGYTF
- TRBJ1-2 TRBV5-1 CANSPQQASYGYTF
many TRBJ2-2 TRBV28 CASSLLEGAVWELFF
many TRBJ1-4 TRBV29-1 CSAGQGGKLFF
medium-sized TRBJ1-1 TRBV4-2 CASNDNRAEAFF
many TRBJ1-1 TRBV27 CASRWTSWYRNTEAFF
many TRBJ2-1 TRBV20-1 CSAEAGQVSSNEQFF
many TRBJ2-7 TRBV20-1 CSASASGGNYEQYF
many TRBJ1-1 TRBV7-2 CASSLLGFSTEAFF
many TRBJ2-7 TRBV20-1 CSAVLRNYEQYF
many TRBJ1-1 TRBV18 CASSPAGREAFF
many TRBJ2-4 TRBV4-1 CASSRPLARSGGAVNIQYF
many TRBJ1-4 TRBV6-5 CASSYLQGASNEKLFF
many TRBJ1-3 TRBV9 CASSVVEGPGNTIYF